Given below is one T cell receptor beta chain in context. Its antigen remains unknown. Repertoires were generated with immunoSEQ multiplex PCR, while TCRdb's copy carries only in-frame clones and drops some. The table has 110,000 to 150,000 clones, 70% to 90% seen once. Germline V gene sequence: CDR1 SGHRS, CDR2 YFSETQ. Trimming pared 5 bases from V and 5 bases from J, leaving 8 bases between. The CDR3 length is 12 residues. The data were taken from a study of cytomegalovirus exposure and HLA in healthy donors. Overall study context: A later analysis reported the 100 to 150 validation repertoires used the same platform as the roughly 700 first-cohort repertoires.

Overall study findings and caveats: There were a few CMV-associated chains whose specificity for CMV antigens was confirmed in vitro. The study listed under 200 cytomegalovirus-associated TCR beta chains. Many donors shared some public TCRs, even though most TCR sequences were rare.

J is TRBJ2-1 and V is TRBV5-1; D possibly corresponds to TRBD2 (6 bases). Sequenced input: PBMCs. The TCR comes from a man between 18 and 35 years old in good health and CMV-seronegative. The CDR3 region is CASRLADNEQFF. The CDR3 DNA is TGCGCCAGCAGATTAGCGGACAATGAGCAGTTCTTC.